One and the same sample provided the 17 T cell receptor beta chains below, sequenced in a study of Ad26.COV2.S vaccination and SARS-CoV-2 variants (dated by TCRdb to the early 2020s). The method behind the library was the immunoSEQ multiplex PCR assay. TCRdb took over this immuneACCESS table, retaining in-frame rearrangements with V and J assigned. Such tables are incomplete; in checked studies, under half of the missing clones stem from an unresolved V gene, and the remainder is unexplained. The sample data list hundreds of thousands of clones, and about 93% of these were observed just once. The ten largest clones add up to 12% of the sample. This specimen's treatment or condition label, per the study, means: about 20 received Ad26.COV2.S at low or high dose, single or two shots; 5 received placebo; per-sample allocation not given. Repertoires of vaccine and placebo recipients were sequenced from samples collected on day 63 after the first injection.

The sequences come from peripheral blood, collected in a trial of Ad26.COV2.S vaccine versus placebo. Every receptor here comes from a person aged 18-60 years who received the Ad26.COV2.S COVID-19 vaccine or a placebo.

CDR3 amino acids: CASSQELDRGTEAFF. DNA for the CDR3: TGCGCCAGCAGCCAAGAACTCGACAGGGGCACTGAAGCTTTCTTT. The rearrangement uses TRBV4-1 and TRBJ1-1, with 8 bases lining up with TRBD1. V was clipped by 0 bases and J by 4 bases; unmatched bases: 4. This CDR3 is built from 15 residues. Germline CDR1 is MGHRA and CDR2 is YSYEKL.

CDR3 amino acids: CASSLRTERNEKLFF. CDR3 in DNA: TGTGCCAGCAGTTTAAGGACAGAGCGTAATGAAAAACTGTTTTTT. The chain is built from TRBV27 and TRBJ1-4, with a weak D call TRBD1 (6 bases). The germline CDR1 and CDR2 sequences are MNHEY and SMNVEV (reference sequence). Trimming stripped 2 bases from V and 4 bases from J, with 11 bases between. The CDR3 runs 15 residues.

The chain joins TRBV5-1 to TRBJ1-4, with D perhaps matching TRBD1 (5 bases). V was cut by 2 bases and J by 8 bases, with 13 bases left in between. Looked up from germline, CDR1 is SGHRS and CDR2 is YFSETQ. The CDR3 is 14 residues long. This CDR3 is CASSLVPGTEKLFF. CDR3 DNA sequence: TGCGCCAGCAGCTTAGTCCCCGGGACCGAAAAACTGTTTTTT.

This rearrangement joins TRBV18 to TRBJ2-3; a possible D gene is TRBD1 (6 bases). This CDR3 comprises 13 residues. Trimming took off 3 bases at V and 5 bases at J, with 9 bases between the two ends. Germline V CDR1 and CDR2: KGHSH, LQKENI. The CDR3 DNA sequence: TGTGCCAGCTCACCCCAGGGGAAAGATACGCAGTATTTT. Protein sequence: CASSPQGKDTQYF.

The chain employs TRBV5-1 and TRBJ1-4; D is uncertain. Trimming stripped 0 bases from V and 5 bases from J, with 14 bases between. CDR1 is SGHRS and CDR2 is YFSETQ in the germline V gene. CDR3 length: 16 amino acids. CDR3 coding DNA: TGCGCCAGCAGCTTGGTTCCACCGGACGGGAATGAAAAACTGTTTTTT. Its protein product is CASSLVPPDGNEKLFF.

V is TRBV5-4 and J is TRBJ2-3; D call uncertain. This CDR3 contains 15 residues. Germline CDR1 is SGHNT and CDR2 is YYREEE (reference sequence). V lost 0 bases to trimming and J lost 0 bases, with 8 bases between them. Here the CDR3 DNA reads TGTGCCAGCAGCTTGGATGTAACTAGCACAGATACGCAGTATTTT. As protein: CASSLDVTSTDTQYF.

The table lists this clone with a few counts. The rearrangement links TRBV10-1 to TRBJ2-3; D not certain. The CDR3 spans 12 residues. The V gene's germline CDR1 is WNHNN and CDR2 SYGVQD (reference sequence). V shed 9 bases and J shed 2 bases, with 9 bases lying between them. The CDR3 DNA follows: TGCGCCAGTGCGAGAGACACAGATACGCAGTATTTT. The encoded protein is CASARDTDTQYF.

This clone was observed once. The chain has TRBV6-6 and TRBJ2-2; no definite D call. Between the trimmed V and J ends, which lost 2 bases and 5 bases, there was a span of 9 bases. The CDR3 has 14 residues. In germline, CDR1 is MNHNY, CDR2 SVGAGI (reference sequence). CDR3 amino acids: CASSYLGKTGELFF. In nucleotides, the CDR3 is TGTGCCAGCAGTTACCTGGGAAAGACCGGGGAGCTGTTTTTT.

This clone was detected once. CDR3 protein: CASSVDGSMNTEAFF. CDR3 nucleotide sequence: TGTGCCAGCAGTGTGGACGGTAGCATGAACACTGAAGCTTTCTTT. The rearrangement links TRBV2 to TRBJ1-1, with unresolved D. This CDR3 comprises 15 residues. Trimming pared 4 bases from V and 0 bases from J, leaving 12 bases between. Germline assignment: CDR1 SNHLY and CDR2 FYNNEI.

The CDR3 coding sequence is TGTGCCAGCACCCGGGGAGGTTCAGCGATGAACACTGAAGCTTTCTTT. Translating it yields CASTRGGSAMNTEAFF. The rearrangement links TRBV18 to TRBJ1-1; D is unclear. The V end was cut by 8 bases, the J end by 0 bases, with 19 bases between. This CDR3 spans 16 amino acids. Germline V gene sequence: CDR1 KGHSH, CDR2 LQKENI.

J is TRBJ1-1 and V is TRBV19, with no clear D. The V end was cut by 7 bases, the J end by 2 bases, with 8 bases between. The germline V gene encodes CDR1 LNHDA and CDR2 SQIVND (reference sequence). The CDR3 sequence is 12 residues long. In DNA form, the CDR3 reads TGTGCCAGTAACCTCGGTAACACTGAAGCTTTCTTT. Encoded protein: CASNLGNTEAFF. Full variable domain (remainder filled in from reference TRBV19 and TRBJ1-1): DGGITQSPKYLFRKEGQNVTLSCEQNLNHDAMYWYRQDPGQGLRLIYYSQIVNDFQKGDIAEGYSVSREKKESFPLTVTSAQKNPTAFYLCASNLGNTEAFFGQGTRLTVV.

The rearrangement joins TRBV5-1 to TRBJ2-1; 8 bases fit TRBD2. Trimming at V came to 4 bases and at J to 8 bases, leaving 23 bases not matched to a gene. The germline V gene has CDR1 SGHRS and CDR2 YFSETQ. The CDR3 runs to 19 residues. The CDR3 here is CASSPVPPTGTSHLYEQFF. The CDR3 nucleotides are TGCGCCAGCAGCCCCGTCCCCCCGACCGGGACTAGTCATCTTTATGAGCAGTTCTTC.

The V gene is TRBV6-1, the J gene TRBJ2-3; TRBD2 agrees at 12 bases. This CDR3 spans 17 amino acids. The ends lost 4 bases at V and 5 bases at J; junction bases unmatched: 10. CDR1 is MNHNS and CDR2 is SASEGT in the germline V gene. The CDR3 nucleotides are TGTGCCAGCAGTGGGGGCCTAGCGGGAGGGCCTGGAGATACGCAGTATTTT. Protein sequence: CASSGGLAGGPGDTQYF.

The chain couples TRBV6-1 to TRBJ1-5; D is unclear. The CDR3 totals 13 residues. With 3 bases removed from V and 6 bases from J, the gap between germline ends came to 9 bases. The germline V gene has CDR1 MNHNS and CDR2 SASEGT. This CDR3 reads CASSEFGRQPQHF. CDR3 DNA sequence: TGTGCCAGCAGTGAGTTTGGGCGTCAGCCCCAGCATTTT.

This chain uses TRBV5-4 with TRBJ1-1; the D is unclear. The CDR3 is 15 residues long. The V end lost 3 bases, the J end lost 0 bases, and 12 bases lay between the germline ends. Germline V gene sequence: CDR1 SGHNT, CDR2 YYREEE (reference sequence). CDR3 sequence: CASSSARGMNTEAFF. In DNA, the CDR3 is TGTGCCAGCAGCTCCGCCCGGGGAATGAACACTGAAGCTTTCTTT.

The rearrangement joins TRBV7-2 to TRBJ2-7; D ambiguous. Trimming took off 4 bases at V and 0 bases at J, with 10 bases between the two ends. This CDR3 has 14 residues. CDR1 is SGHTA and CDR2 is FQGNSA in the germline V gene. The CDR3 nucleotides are TGTGCCAGCAGCTCGGTATGGAGCTCCTACGAGCAGTACTTC. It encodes CASSSVWSSYEQYF.

The CDR3 sequence is CASSFRLAGPEHNEQFF. For the CDR3, the DNA is TGCGCCAGCAGCTTCAGACTAGCGGGACCGGAACACAATGAGCAGTTCTTC. The rearrangement uses TRBV5-1 and TRBJ2-1, with TRBD2 identical over 11 bases. Looked up from germline, CDR1 is SGHRS and CDR2 is YFSETQ. Trimming cost V 2 bases and J 5 bases; bases outside gene matches: 9. The CDR3 loop spans 17 amino acids.